This TCR beta chain came from a study of T cells in localized non-small cell lung cancer. Trimming took 0 bases from V and 12 from J; bases not matched to a gene: 5. Looked up from germline, CDR1 is SGDLS and CDR2 is YYNGEE. CDR3 length: 12 amino acids. Broader study findings: Adjacent uninvolved lung had the highest clonality, suggesting focused antigen responses. Appearing in adjacent lung were a median roughly 60 of the top 100 tumor clones.

Generated by immunoSEQ multiplex PCR, the TCRdb table keeps only in-frame clones and is missing some. The table records tens of thousands of clones, more than 85% of them present only once. This clone has just one count. The antigen is unknown. The specimen comprised peripheral blood, sampled before any cancer treatment. This clonotype was obtained from a man aged 18 to 50 with stage I lung adenocarcinoma. The chain is built from TRBV9 and TRBJ2-7; 8 bases agree with TRBD1. CDR3 residues: CASSVGGDRPYF. As DNA, the CDR3 is TGTGCCAGCAGCGTAGGAGGGGACAGGCCGTACTTC.